These T cell receptor beta chains were read from a single sample in a study of blood T cell repertoires in COVID-19. Sequencing was performed with immunoSEQ multiplex PCR; in TCRdb, only in-frame clones are kept and a portion is missing. Of about 170,000 clones in the sample, around 83% were seen once. The sample taken for sequencing was PBMCs or T cells enriched from blood (not recorded which). The receptor set was obtained from a man over 45 who had recovered from COVID-19. Both conserved end residues are part of each CDR3. A D gene is named only where the DNA matches it firmly. Clone size is stated in some rows and not others, as once, few, many or a class when expanded.

CDR3aa | CDR3nt | v_gene | abundance | d_gene | j_gene
CASSRGGTNEKLFF | TGTGCCAGCAGCCGTGGGGGGACTAATGAAAAACTGTTTTTT | TRBV28 | - | - | TRBJ1-4
CASTPVRGYDQPQHF | TGTGCCAGTACTCCAGTCAGGGGGTACGATCAGCCCCAGCATTTT | TRBV19 | - | TRBD1 | TRBJ1-5
CASSYFQGKNEKLFF | TGTGCCAGCAGTTACTTTCAGGGAAAAAATGAAAAACTGTTTTTT | TRBV6-5 | - | - | TRBJ1-4
CASSEVQGRGNEQFF | TGTGCCAGCAGTGAAGTCCAGGGGAGAGGTAATGAGCAGTTCTTC | TRBV6-1 | - | - | TRBJ2-1
CASTTGGSGYTF | TGTGCCAGTACTACAGGGGGCAGTGGCTACACCTTC | TRBV19 | - | TRBD1 | TRBJ1-2
CASSWDREGYTF | TGTGCCAGCAGTTGGGACAGGGAGGGCTACACCTTC | TRBV28 | - | TRBD1 | TRBJ1-2
CASSRQGTEGGYTF | TGTGCCAGCAGCCGACAGGGGACCGAGGGCGGCTACACCTTC | TRBV6-2/TRBV6-3 | once | TRBD1 | TRBJ1-2
CASSTPGQGKTNEKLFF | TGTGCCAGCAGTACACCGGGACAGGGAAAAACTAATGAAAAACTGTTTTTT | TRBV28 | - | TRBD1 | TRBJ1-4
CASSPLAQSGGTGNTIYF | TGTGCCAGCTCACCCCTCGCTCAATCGGGAGGAACTGGAAACACCATATATTTT | TRBV18 | - | - | TRBJ1-3
CASSEAGGNTEAFF | TGCGCCAGCAGTGAAGCAGGGGGGAACACTGAAGCTTTCTTT | TRBV10-1 | - | TRBD1 | TRBJ1-1
CASSQGQGAGNTIYF | TGTGCCAGCAGCCAAGGGCAGGGTGCTGGAAACACCATATATTTT | TRBV3-1/TRBV3-2 | once | - | TRBJ1-3
CASSLQGGWYEQYF | TGCGCCAGCAGCTTACAGGGGGGGTGGTACGAGCAGTACTTC | TRBV5-1 | few | - | TRBJ2-7
CASSTRNYGYTF | TGTGCCAGTAGTACACGGAACTATGGCTACACCTTC | TRBV19 | - | - | TRBJ1-2
CASTLSEGDTQYF | TGCGCCAGCACCCTTAGCGAAGGAGATACGCAGTATTTT | TRBV5-1 | - | - | TRBJ2-3
CASSIEERGATDTQYF | TGTGCCAGTAGTATAGAGGAGCGGGGGGCCACAGATACGCAGTATTTT | TRBV19 | - | TRBD2 | TRBJ2-3
CASRTSGGPQTQYF | TGTGCCAGCAGGACTAGCGGGGGGCCTCAGACCCAGTACTTC | TRBV3-1/TRBV3-2 | - | TRBD2 | TRBJ2-5
CASSRAGGKETQYF | TGTGCCAGCAGTCGTGCGGGGGGGAAAGAGACCCAGTACTTC | TRBV6-5 | - | TRBD2 | TRBJ2-5
CASSVGFSGGPETQYF | TGTGCCAGCAGCGTAGGGTTTAGCGGGGGCCCAGAGACCCAGTACTTC | TRBV9 | once | TRBD2 | TRBJ2-5
CSLSLAGVTDTQYF | TGCAGCCTTTCCCTAGCGGGGGTCACAGATACGCAGTATTTT | TRBV29-1 | - | TRBD2 | TRBJ2-3
CASSPPTGRYNEQFF | TGTGCCAGCTCACCGCCGACAGGGAGATACAATGAGCAGTTCTTC | TRBV18 | - | TRBD1 | TRBJ2-1
CAISVAGAREQYF | TGTGCCATCAGTGTAGCGGGGGCGCGGGAGCAGTACTTC | TRBV10-3 | - | TRBD2 | TRBJ2-7
CASSLAVAGGTGELFF | TGTGCCAGCAGCTTGGCCGTTGCGGGGGGAACCGGGGAGCTGTTTTTT | TRBV5-5 | - | TRBD2 | TRBJ2-2
CASSELPGQGSEAFF | TGCGCCAGCAGTGAGCTTCCGGGACAAGGTTCTGAAGCTTTCTTT | TRBV10-1 | - | - | TRBJ1-1
CASSHYNRDRGNGYTF | TGTGCCAGCAGCCATTATAACCGGGACAGGGGTAATGGCTACACCTTC | TRBV3-1/TRBV3-2 | - | TRBD1 | TRBJ1-2
CASSVGMLRTEAFF | TGTGCCAGCAGCGTAGGGATGTTGAGGACTGAAGCTTTCTTT | TRBV9 | - | - | TRBJ1-1
CASSYGFNQPQHF | TGTGCCAGTAGTTACGGGTTCAATCAGCCCCAGCATTTT | TRBV19 | - | - | TRBJ1-5
CASSLQLAGGLRELFF | TGTGCCAGCAGCTTGCAACTAGCGGGGGGCCTCCGGGAGCTGTTTTTT | TRBV5-4 | - | TRBD2 | TRBJ2-2
CASSLGTGVYSPLHF | TGTGCCAGCAGCTTAGGGACAGGGGTTTATTCACCCCTCCACTTT | TRBV7-8 | - | TRBD1 | TRBJ1-6
CASSAAPRQEEAFF | TGTGCCAGTAGTGCAGCCCCAAGACAGGAGGAAGCTTTCTTT | TRBV19 | - | - | TRBJ1-1
CASSVDSYSPLHF | TGTGCCAGCAGCGTGGACAGTTATTCACCCCTCCACTTT | TRBV7-9 | - | - | TRBJ1-6
CASRRDMDSPLHF | TGCGCCAGCAGGAGGGACATGGATTCACCCCTCCACTTT | TRBV4-1 | - | - | TRBJ1-6
CAWQGGSFSYNEQFF | TGTGCCTGGCAGGGTGGCTCGTTCTCCTACAATGAGCAGTTCTTC | TRBV30 | few | - | TRBJ2-1
CASRQTSGSYNEQFF | TGTGCCAGCAGACAGACTAGCGGGTCCTACAATGAGCAGTTCTTC | TRBV11-1 | - | TRBD2 | TRBJ2-1
CASSSGQSYYGYTF | TGTGCCAGCAGCTCGGGACAGTCTTACTATGGCTACACCTTC | TRBV5-4 | - | TRBD1 | TRBJ1-2
CASSTRPIGNTIYF | TGTGCCAGCAGTACGAGGCCCATAGGAAACACCATATATTTT | TRBV6-5 | - | - | TRBJ1-3